Below are 22 T cell receptor beta chains sequenced from a single sample in a study of T cells in Graves' hyperthyroidism and ophthalmopathy. Amplification yielded TCR beta CDR3 regions, with RNA transcripts as the source. The study used the HTBI primer set for a first-round RT-PCR of the TCR CDR3. TCRdb redid the calling of the multiplex PCR reads with MiXCR, one entry per CDR3 protein. The sample lists roughly 500,000 distinct CDR3 sequences, 46% occurring once. The specimen sequenced was peripheral blood or thyroid tissue (not recorded which). These receptors were collected from an adult woman with Graves' disease, either hyperthyroidism or ophthalmopathy (not recorded which).

The chain couples TRBV15 to TRBJ1-3, with TRBD1 identical over 7 bases. CDR3 size: 12 residues. The V segment lost 5 bases and the J segment 7 bases; nucleotides outside the gene matches: 2. CDR1 and CDR2 (germline): LNHNV, YYDKDF (reference sequence). The CDR3 nucleotides are TGTGCCACCAGCGACAGGGAGAACACCATATATTTT. It translates to CATSDRENTIYF.

This chain links TRBV29-1 with TRBJ2-5; 7 positions agree with TRBD1. V dropped 7 bases and J dropped 2; count of bases not matched to a gene: 10. The CDR3 extends over 14 amino acids. Germline CDR1 is SQVTM and CDR2 is ANQGSEA. CDR3 amino acids: CSARGDRFQETQYF. The CDR3 nucleotides read TGCAGCGCAAGAGGGGACAGATTTCAAGAGACCCAGTACTTC.

The J gene is TRBJ2-5, the V gene TRBV27; no reliable D call. The ends were cut back, 5 bases at V and 1 base at J, with 17 bases in the middle. CDR1 is MNHEY, CDR2 SMNVEV, per germline (reference sequence). The CDR3 is made up of 16 amino acids. The CDR3 sequence is CASSTLGSRPQETQYF. CDR3 nucleotide sequence: TGTGCCAGCAGTACCCTCGGATCTAGGCCCCAAGAGACCCAGTACTTC.

This clonotype came up many times. The chain recombines TRBV10-3 with TRBJ1-3; D gene uncertain. The CDR3 totals 14 residues. Germline-derived CDR1 and CDR2 are ENHRY and SYGVKD. The germline V and J ends were trimmed by 3 bases and 0 bases, with 6 bases remaining between them. Here the CDR3 reads CAISERFSGNTIYF. The CDR3 DNA reads TGTGCCATCAGTGAACGGTTCTCTGGAAACACCATATATTTT.

J is TRBJ1-1 and V is TRBV9; perhaps TRBD1 as D (5 bases). CDR1 SGDLS and CDR2 YYNGEE come from the germline V gene. This CDR3 comprises 16 residues. V was pared by 4 bases and J by 8 bases, with 24 bases between. This CDR3 reads CASSSSYRDGPTEAFF. The CDR3 DNA reads as TGTGCCAGCAGCAGCTCTTACCGGGACGGACCCACCGAAGCTTTCTTT.

The CDR3 loop reads CASSDSRLGPGGAFF. CDR3 nucleotides: TGTGCCAGCAGTGACTCGAGATTGGGCCCCGGCGGGGCTTTCTTT. The chain is built from TRBV6-4 and TRBJ1-1; no clear D. Deletions cut 0 bases from V and 11 bases from J, with 19 bases between. Germline V lookup: CDR1 MRHNA, CDR2 SNTAGT. The CDR3 is 15 amino acids.

In this sample, this clonotype turned up many times. This chain links TRBV10-3 with TRBJ1-6; tentatively, D is TRBD1 (6 bases). Germline-derived CDR1 and CDR2 are ENHRY and SYGVKD. CDR3 length: 13 residues. The V gene lost 7 bases and the J gene lost 9 bases, with 13 bases spanning the gap. The CDR3, as DNA: TGTGCCATCAAAGGGGGAGGGGGTTCACCCCTCCACTTT. This codes for CAIKGGGGSPLHF.

In its sample, this clonotype was seen a few times. This chain links TRBV2 with TRBJ2-7; the D gene is possibly TRBD1 (6 bases). Germline assignment: CDR1 SNHLY and CDR2 FYNNEI. Trimming left V 10 bases short and J 3 bases short, with 16 bases between. CDR3 length: 13 residues. The CDR3 spells CATGTQPGYEQYF. The CDR3, as DNA: TGTGCCACAGGGACACAACCTGGCTACGAGCAGTACTTC. The whole variable domain, remainder taken from reference TRBV2 and TRBJ2-7, is EPEVTQTPSHQVTQMGQEVILRCVPISNHLYFYWYRQILGQKVEFLVSFYNNEISEKSEIFDDQFSVERPDGSNFTLKIRSTKLEDSAMYFCATGTQPGYEQYFGPGTRLTVT.

This clonotype turned up a few times. The junction and the germline gene differ at one end; a read error may be behind it. The chain has TRBV6-2 or TRBV6-3 and TRBJ2-7, with 8 bases that match TRBD2. CDR1 and CDR2 (germline): MNHEY, SVGEGT. There are 14 residues in the CDR3. CDR3: CASNEGTRTREQYF. The CDR3 nucleotides read TGTGCCAGCAACGAAGGGACTAGGACGCGGGAGCAGTACTTT.

The chain is built from TRBV5-1 and TRBJ2-5; TRBD2 matches 15 bases. Losses at the gene ends were 5 bases for V and 4 bases for J; bases not matched to a gene: 3. Looked up from germline, CDR1 is SGHRS and CDR2 is YFSETQ. The CDR3 sequence is 15 residues long. The CDR3 coding sequence is TGCGCCAGCAGTTCGGGACTAGCGGGGGGAGAGACCCAGTACTTC. It yields the protein CASSSGLAGGETQYF.

This clonotype was seen many times. The V call is TRBV12-3 or TRBV12-4, the J call TRBJ1-5; possibly TRBD1 for D (6 bases). V was shortened by 4 bases and J by 7 bases, with 11 bases between the two germline ends. This CDR3 region has 13 residues. The DNA for the CDR3 is TGTGCCAGCAGTTCGGCGGGGGCACAGCCCCAGCATTTT. Its translation is CASSSAGAQPQHF.

There are many counts of this clonotype. V gene TRBV29-1 combines with J gene TRBJ1-2; D ambiguous. CDR1 is SQVTM, CDR2 ANQGSEA, per germline. V was trimmed by 4 bases and J by 5 bases, leaving 8 bases between them. This CDR3 comprises 11 residues. The DNA of the CDR3 is TGCAGCGTTGTGCAAGTTTATGGCTACACCTTC. It translates to CSVVQVYGYTF.

About this clonotype itself: A much larger clone lies a single base off, so this may be a read error. The chain has TRBV10-3 and TRBJ2-3; possibly TRBD2 for D (5 bases). V was trimmed by 6 bases and J by 3 bases, leaving 13 bases between them. There are 14 residues in the CDR3. Germline V gene lookup returns CDR1 ENHRY and CDR2 SYGVKD. Written as DNA, the CDR3 is TGTGCCATCAGCTACCTGGGGAGTACAGATACGCAGTATTTT. Protein sequence: CAISYLGSTDTQYF.

V usage is TRBV20-1 and J usage is TRBJ2-5; 11 bases match TRBD2. After removal of 0 bases from V and 5 bases from J, the junction contained 11 bases not matched to a gene. The CDR3 totals 17 residues. Germline assignment: CDR1 DFQATT and CDR2 SNEGSKA (reference sequence). CDR3 region: CSARDGTSGTKRETQYF. In DNA form, the CDR3 reads TGCAGTGCTAGAGATGGGACTAGCGGAACTAAGCGGGAGACCCAGTACTTC.

This clonotype was seen a few times. The genes are TRBV20-1 and TRBJ1-1, with no clear D. The V end was cut by 6 bases, the J end by 4 bases, with 15 bases between. The CDR3 totals 13 residues. CDR1 DFQATT and CDR2 SNEGSKA come from the germline V gene (reference sequence). The CDR3 DNA is TGCAGTGCCAGTATCGTGGAGGGCACTGAAGCTTTCTTT. It codes for CSASIVEGTEAFF.

As concerns this clonotype: A much larger clone differs from this one at a single base, so this may be a read error. This chain joins TRBV9 and TRBJ1-6; maybe TRBD1 (6 bases). The ends were cut back, 4 bases at V and 7 bases at J, with 12 bases in the middle. The CDR3 contains 14 residues. The V gene's germline CDR1 is SGDLS and CDR2 YYNGEE. Here the CDR3 reads CASSWAGENSPLHF. In DNA, the CDR3 is TGTGCCAGCAGCTGGGCAGGGGAGAATTCACCCCTCCACTTT.

J is TRBJ1-6 and V is TRBV20-1; no reliable D call. Between the trimmed V and J ends, which lost 7 bases and 6 bases, there was a span of 10 bases. The CDR3 is 12 amino acids. Germline-derived CDR1 and CDR2 are DFQATT and SNEGSKA (reference sequence). The CDR3: CSVDGSNSPLHF. DNA for the CDR3: TGCAGTGTGGACGGGAGTAATTCACCCCTCCACTTT.

The chain combines TRBV5-4 with TRBJ1-4, with D tentatively TRBD1 (5 bases). Germline CDR1 SGHNT, CDR2 YYREEE (reference sequence). The CDR3 totals 19 residues. V was pared by 3 bases and J by 10 bases, with 31 bases between. The CDR3 bases are TGTGCCAGCAGCTCGCTCAGCAGCCCAGCTCTTGAGGGGCGGGCAAAACTGTTTTTT. It codes for CASSSLSSPALEGRAKLFF.

This clonotype was seen only a few times. A much bigger clone sits one base away, suggesting this may be a read error. CDR3 DNA: TGTGCCAGCAGCTTGGGGGCCAGGGGCGGTCAGCCCCAGCATTTT. Amino acids: CASSLGARGGQPQHF. J is TRBJ1-5 and V is TRBV7-2; D is possibly TRBD1 (6 bases). CDR1 is SGHTA and CDR2 is FQGNSA in the germline V gene. The CDR3 contains 15 residues. Trimming took off 3 bases at V and 6 bases at J, with 15 bases between the two ends.

The chain joins TRBV7-3 to TRBJ1-1; D possibly corresponds to TRBD1 (5 bases). Germline values: CDR1 SGHTA, CDR2 FQGTGA. The CDR3 totals 9 residues. V dropped 6 bases and J dropped 11 bases, with 7 bases sitting between them. Here the CDR3 reads CASSGGAFF. CDR3 DNA: TGTGCCAGCAGTGGGGGGGCTTTCTTT.

Notes on this clonotype: A read error may produce the germline difference seen at one junction end. The J gene is TRBJ2-2, the V gene TRBV7-9; D remains ambiguous. CDR1 and CDR2 (germline): SEHNR, FQNEAQ (reference sequence). The CDR3 sequence is 14 residues long. The CDR3 bases are TGTGCCAGCAGCTTAGCGGGGAACATCGGGGAGCTGTTTTTT. Amino acid sequence: CASSLAGNIGELFF.

The table lists this clonotype with a count of one. This chain joins TRBV10-3 and TRBJ2-7; 9 nucleotides line up with TRBD1. Trimming at V came to 3 bases and at J to 3 bases, leaving 15 bases not matched to a gene. The CDR3 totals 18 residues. The V gene's germline CDR1 is ENHRY and CDR2 SYGVKD. The CDR3 protein is CAISDVTGGSEYRYEQYF. The CDR3 nucleotides are TGTGCCATCAGTGACGTAACAGGGGGCTCCGAGTACCGCTACGAGCAGTACTTC.